These 27 T cell receptor beta chains originate from one sample sequenced in a study of shared clonotypes between healthy human individuals. Sequencing was performed with immunoSEQ multiplex PCR; in TCRdb, only in-frame clones are kept and a portion is missing. The table shows around 2.1 million clones, with nearly 97% occurring only once. What was sequenced was naive CD4+ T cells sorted from blood. Subset reported: CD45RA+ positively selected. These receptors originate from a young man in good health.

This clone appeared once. This chain links TRBV9 with TRBJ2-7, with 11 bases aligning to TRBD2. The CDR3 covers 13 residues. Germline V lookup: CDR1 SGDLS, CDR2 YYNGEE. Trimming at V came to 6 bases and at J to 4 bases, leaving 3 bases not matched to a gene. The CDR3 region is CASNLAGGYEQYF. The CDR3 nucleotides read TGTGCCAGCAATTTAGCGGGAGGGTACGAGCAGTACTTC.

Comments on this clone: At the DNA level, this CDR3 is encoded by other sequences in the same sample as well. The rearrangement links TRBV30 to TRBJ2-7; D gene ambiguous. The CDR3 is made up of 12 amino acids. V was trimmed by 0 bases and J by 0 bases, leaving 3 bases between them. Germline CDR1 and CDR2: GTSNPN and SVGIG (reference sequence). CDR3 protein: CAWSVDSYEQYF. The DNA of the CDR3 is TGTGCCTGGAGTGTAGACTCCTACGAGCAGTACTTC.

This sequence joins TRBV27 and TRBJ1-2; 7 positions match TRBD1. The CDR3 runs 15 residues. Trimming removed 3 bases from V and 4 bases from J; junction bases left unmatched: 8. Germline values: CDR1 MNHEY, CDR2 SMNVEV (reference sequence). CDR3 coding DNA: TGTGCCAGCAGTTTGAGGACAGGTGCGGTCTATGGCTACACCTTC. It codes for CASSLRTGAVYGYTF.

The gene calls are TRBV4-3 and TRBJ1-1, with D possibly TRBD1 on 5 matching bases. The CDR3 is made up of 17 amino acids. The ends were cut back, 1 base at V and 4 bases at J, with 19 bases in the middle. Germline V lookup: CDR1 LGHNA, CDR2 YSLEER. Here the CDR3 DNA reads TGCGCCAGCAGCCAAGGGTGGACGGGGGGATTTGGCACTGAAGCTTTCTTT. It specifies CASSQGWTGGFGTEAFF.

To note about this clone: The sample has other DNA sequences that encode this CDR3 too. The chain combines TRBV9 with TRBJ1-6, with 7 bases aligning to TRBD1. V was clipped by 3 bases and J by 7 bases; unmatched bases: 4. The CDR3 has 14 residues. Looked up from germline, CDR1 is SGDLS and CDR2 is YYNGEE. Here the CDR3 reads CASSARDSNSPLHF. CDR3 in DNA: TGTGCCAGCAGCGCCAGGGACAGCAATTCACCCCTCCACTTT.

Notes on this clone: The sample contains more than one DNA sequence encoding this CDR3. This chain links TRBV5-1 with TRBJ1-5; possible D gene TRBD1, 5 bases. V was trimmed by 3 bases and J by 4 bases, leaving 11 bases between them. The CDR3 has 14 amino acids. The germline V gene has CDR1 SGHRS and CDR2 YFSETQ. The CDR3 sequence is CASSSGTGNQPQHF. CDR3 sequence (DNA): TGCGCCAGCAGCTCCGGGACGGGAAATCAGCCCCAGCATTTT.

This chain joins TRBV28 and TRBJ1-5; no firm D call. Germline V gene lookup returns CDR1 MDHEN and CDR2 SYDVKM. The CDR3 is 12 amino acids. Trimming took 10 bases from V and 6 from J, leaving 13 bases between them. The DNA of the CDR3 is TGTGCCACCCTCCCTGGCGGTCAGCCCCAGCATTTT. Its translation: CATLPGGQPQHF.

The J gene is TRBJ1-2, the V gene TRBV6-5, with a possible D match to TRBD1 (5 bases). This CDR3 is 14 amino acids long. CDR1 and CDR2 (germline): MNHEY, SVGAGI. V lost 5 bases and J 5 bases, leaving 15 bases between the germline ends. CDR3 residues: CASSPSGGVYGYTF. The CDR3 DNA reads as TGTGCCAGCAGTCCCAGCGGGGGGGTGTATGGCTACACCTTC.

V gene TRBV7-2 combines with J gene TRBJ2-1, with unresolved D. Germline CDR1 is SGHTA and CDR2 is FQGNSA. Trimming shortened V by 4 bases and J by 1 base, and 11 bases separated the two germline ends. The CDR3 has 15 residues. The CDR3 coding sequence is TGTGCCAGCAGCTCCTTGGCGCAATCCTACAATGAGCAGTTCTTC. This gives the protein CASSSLAQSYNEQFF.

This chain links TRBV18 with TRBJ1-1, with 7 bases matching TRBD1. Per the germline V gene, CDR1 is KGHSH and CDR2 is LQKENI. V dropped 7 bases and J dropped 3; count of bases not matched to a gene: 8. The CDR3 has 14 residues. CDR3 in amino acids: CASFVDRAYTEAFF. The DNA for the CDR3 is TGTGCCAGCTTCGTAGACAGGGCATACACTGAAGCTTTCTTT.

V usage is TRBV19 and J usage is TRBJ1-2, with 9 bases identical to TRBD1. The trim removed 7 bases at V and 8 bases at J, leaving 14 bases unmatched. Germline CDR1 reads LNHDA; CDR2 reads SQIVND (reference sequence). The CDR3 spans 15 residues. The CDR3 DNA is TGTGCCAGTACCCGCGACAGGGGGTACCCTGGAGGCTACACCTTC. Its translation is CASTRDRGYPGGYTF.

V gene TRBV6-1 combines with J gene TRBJ2-7; the match to TRBD1 covers 8 bases. The CDR3 has 16 amino acids. Unmatched junction bases numbered 9, after V lost 4 bases and J lost 1 base. Germline V gives CDR1 MNHNS, CDR2 SASEGT. The CDR3 loop reads CASSVLGQGKSYEQYF. CDR3 bases: TGTGCCAGCAGTGTCCTTGGACAGGGAAAATCCTACGAGCAGTACTTC.

To note about this clone: Different DNA sequences within this sample yield the same CDR3. The chain carries TRBV7-2 and TRBJ2-7; 8 bases agree with TRBD2. V dropped 1 base and J dropped 2; count of bases not matched to a gene: 1. CDR3 length equals 14 residues. Germline V CDR1 and CDR2: SGHTA, FQGNSA. The CDR3, as DNA: TGTGCCAGCAGCTTAGAAGCGGGAGCCTACGAGCAGTACTTC. Its protein product is CASSLEAGAYEQYF.

Comment on this clone: Different DNA sequences within this sample yield the same CDR3. V is TRBV18 and J is TRBJ2-1, with 14 nucleotides matching TRBD2. V lost 3 bases to trimming and J lost 7 bases; unmatched junction nucleotides: 2. The length of the CDR3 is 15 residues. Germline assignment: CDR1 KGHSH and CDR2 LQKENI. CDR3 nucleotides: TGTGCCAGCTCACCTGGGACTAGCGGGGGAAATGAGCAGTTCTTC. This sequence encodes CASSPGTSGGNEQFF.

The chain employs TRBV5-1 and TRBJ2-4; perhaps TRBD2 as D (6 bases). This CDR3 contains 13 residues. The V gene's germline CDR1 is SGHRS and CDR2 YFSETQ. The V end was cut by 4 bases, the J end by 4 bases, with 9 bases between. This CDR3 reads CASSLAGKNIQYF. CDR3 bases: TGCGCCAGCAGCCTGGCGGGGAAAAACATTCAGTACTTC.

This rearrangement joins TRBV5-1 to TRBJ1-1, with a possible D match to TRBD1 (6 bases). This CDR3 has 14 amino acids. CDR1 is SGHRS and CDR2 is YFSETQ in the germline V gene. Trimming stripped 4 bases from V and 5 bases from J, with 15 bases between. The CDR3 nucleotides read TGCGCCAGCAGCCCCGGGGGGGGGCAGACTGAAGCTTTCTTT. Its translation: CASSPGGGQTEAFF. Drawing the rest from reference TRBV5-1 and TRBJ1-1, the complete variable domain is KAGVTQTPRYLIKTRGQQVTLSCSPISGHRSVSWYQQTPGQGLQFLFEYFSETQRNKGNFPGRFSGRQFSNSRSEMNVSTLELGDSALYLCASSPGGGQTEAFFGQGTRLTVV.

The chain's CDR3 is CASSKYQNTPYEQYF. The CDR3, as DNA: TGTGCCAGCAGCAAGTACCAAAATACGCCCTACGAGCAGTACTTC. V and J are TRBV5-4 and TRBJ2-7; D remains ambiguous. Per the germline V gene, CDR1 is SGHNT and CDR2 is YYREEE (reference sequence). The CDR3 loop spans 15 amino acids. Trimming pared 4 bases from V and 2 bases from J, leaving 16 bases between.

The chain links TRBV25-1 to TRBJ2-2; D may be TRBD1 or TRBD2 (5 bases each). CDR1 is MGHDK and CDR2 is SYGVNS in the germline V gene. This CDR3 spans 14 amino acids. Deletions cut 4 bases from V and 8 bases from J, with 14 bases between. Here the CDR3 reads CASSVGTTGGELFF. The CDR3 region has the DNA TGTGCCAGCAGTGTCGGGACCACCGGTGGGGAGCTGTTTTTT.

This chain uses TRBV14 with TRBJ1-6; tentative D call: TRBD1 (6 bases). This CDR3 spans 16 amino acids. Trimming took off 0 bases at V and 7 bases at J, with 13 bases between the two ends. Germline V gives CDR1 SGHDN, CDR2 FVKESK. The CDR3 coding sequence is TGTGCCAGCAGCCAAGATACCGGGACACCCAATTCACCCCTCCACTTT. Residues: CASSQDTGTPNSPLHF.

The chain employs TRBV18 and TRBJ1-6, with D maybe TRBD1 (5 bases). CDR3 length: 19 residues. Trimming removed 1 base at V and 3 bases at J, with 19 bases between. CDR1 is KGHSH, CDR2 LQKENI, per germline. The DNA of the CDR3 is TGTGCCAGCTCACCACAGCAGGGTAGGAATATTGTCTATAATTCACCCCTCCACTTT. It translates to CASSPQQGRNIVYNSPLHF.

The J gene is TRBJ2-3, the V gene TRBV1. TRBV1 is classified as a pseudogene. The CDR3 is made up of 15 amino acids. In DNA, the CDR3 is TGCACCAGCAGCCAAGATCGTCTGAACACAGATACGCAGTATTTT. This sequence encodes CTSSQDRLNTDTQYF.

V and J are TRBV18 and TRBJ2-3; tentative D call: TRBD1 (6 bases). Germline V CDR1 and CDR2: KGHSH, LQKENI. The V end was cut by 3 bases, the J end by 2 bases, with 12 bases between. The CDR3 loop spans 15 amino acids. The CDR3 bases are TGTGCCAGCTCACCCCCGGGACAAATCACAGATACGCAGTATTTT. Protein product: CASSPPGQITDTQYF.

The chain links TRBV9 to TRBJ1-6; TRBD1 agrees at 9 bases. The CDR3 is 14 residues long. The ends lost 3 bases at V and 9 bases at J; junction bases unmatched: 4. The V gene's germline CDR1 is SGDLS and CDR2 YYNGEE. CDR3 amino acids: CASSAQGAGSPLHF. The CDR3 bases are TGTGCCAGCAGCGCACAGGGGGCTGGTTCACCCCTCCACTTT.

The J gene is TRBJ2-7, the V gene TRBV25-1; D may be TRBD1 (6 bases). Deletions cut 0 bases from V and 5 bases from J, with 11 bases between. Germline V gives CDR1 MGHDK, CDR2 SYGVNS. The CDR3 is made up of 14 amino acids. CDR3 residues: CASSEYRTDHEQYF. DNA of the CDR3: TGTGCCAGCAGTGAATATAGGACAGACCACGAGCAGTACTTC.

As for this clone: The same CDR3 is also encoded by other DNA sequences in this sample. V and J are TRBV5-1 and TRBJ1-3; perhaps TRBD1 as D (5 bases). Germline values: CDR1 SGHRS, CDR2 YFSETQ. V was pared by 3 bases and J by 0 bases, with 7 bases between. This CDR3 is built from 14 residues. The CDR3 coding sequence is TGCGCCAGCAGCTCGGGGACCTCTGGAAACACCATATATTTT. It is translated as CASSSGTSGNTIYF. Filled out from reference TRBV5-1 and TRBJ1-3, the complete variable domain reads KAGVTQTPRYLIKTRGQQVTLSCSPISGHRSVSWYQQTPGQGLQFLFEYFSETQRNKGNFPGRFSGRQFSNSRSEMNVSTLELGDSALYLCASSSGTSGNTIYFGEGSWLTVV.

The chain carries TRBV28 and TRBJ1-5; 9 nucleotides agree with TRBD1. Germline assignment: CDR1 MDHEN and CDR2 SYDVKM. V trimming: 5 bases; J trimming: 1 base; junction bases outside the gene matches: 9. The CDR3 is 17 amino acids. This CDR3 is CASSPGTGLVSNQPQHF. Here the CDR3 DNA reads TGTGCCAGCAGTCCAGGGACAGGGCTCGTAAGCAATCAGCCCCAGCATTTT.

This clone was seen just once. The CDR3 spells CASSLSFTGANSPLHF. The CDR3 DNA is TGTGCCAGCAGCCTTAGTTTTACAGGGGCCAATTCACCCCTCCACTTT. The chain joins TRBV7-9 to TRBJ1-6, with 7 bases matching TRBD1. The CDR3 loop spans 16 amino acids. V shed 5 bases and J 7 bases; nucleotides not matched to a gene: 11. Germline-derived CDR1 and CDR2 are SEHNR and FQNEAQ (reference sequence).